This TCR beta chain stems from a study of cytomegalovirus exposure and HLA in healthy donors. This clone has only a few counts. The study ran its PCR with 60 Vbeta and 13 Jbeta primers. Generated by immunoSEQ multiplex PCR, the TCRdb table keeps only in-frame clones and is missing some. Of more than 85,000 clones in the sample, approximately 76% were seen once. The CDR3 totals 14 residues. Trimming took 4 bases from V and 10 from J; bases not matched to a gene: 5. CDR1 SGHTA and CDR2 FQGNSA come from the germline V gene. The clonotype was recovered from a man between 25 and 39 years old in good health and CMV-seropositive. The sequenced material came from PBMCs. This rearrangement joins TRBV7-2 to TRBJ2-7; TRBD2 matches 15 bases. The CDR3, as DNA: TGTGCCAGCAGCTCCTCGGGACTAGCGGGGGGTCAGTACTTC. Its translation is CASSSSGLAGGQYF.